One T cell receptor beta chain is described in this entry. In TCRdb, the 5' RACE reads were re-called with MiXCR into one record per CDR3 protein. The profile shows 63,000 or so distinct CDR3 sequences, about 16% of them singletons. The data were taken from a study of T cells of healthy individuals. V was pared by 4 bases and J by 4 bases, with 11 bases between. The CDR3 has 13 amino acids. Germline-derived CDR1 and CDR2 are LGHNA and YSLEER. This chain joins TRBV4-3 and TRBJ2-7, with D perhaps matching TRBD2 (6 bases). This clonotype was sampled from a human donor in good health. In nucleotides, the CDR3 is TGCGCCAGCAGCCCGAGCGGAGGGTACGAGCAGTACTTC. Translation: CASSPSGGYEQYF.